The source of this T cell receptor beta chain is a study of control samples from healthy donors and cancer patients. The method was immunoSEQ multiplex PCR; TCRdb's version includes in-frame clones alone and lacks a portion of them. The data hold 100,000 to 150,000 clones, with around 87% observed a single time. V was pared by 6 bases and J by 0 bases, with 18 bases between. The CDR3 has 16 residues. Germline CDR1 reads MNHEY; CDR2 reads SVGEGT. The sequence was collected from a man between 60 and 75 years old in good health. The V and J genes are TRBV6-2 or TRBV6-3 and TRBJ2-7; D gene ambiguous. Sequenced material: blood. CDR3 loop: CASSPRRLYSSYEQYF. The CDR3 nucleotides read TGTGCCAGCAGCCCCCGGCGGCTTTATAGCTCCTACGAGCAGTACTTC.